The next 7 T cell receptor beta chains were all read from a single sample in a study of blood T cell repertoires in COVID-19 (dated by TCRdb to 2018 to 2021). Libraries were built with the immunoSEQ multiplex PCR assay. This is the immuneACCESS table as TCRdb keeps it, with only in-frame sequences that have V and J called. A part of the clones is gone; compared with another copy, unresolved V genes explain less than half, and the rest is unexplained. Present in this sample are approximately 97,000 clones, around four fifths of which were seen just once. 4% to 5.5% of the sample is held by the ten biggest clonotypes. Material: peripheral blood. The receptors were sampled from a human donor in a cohort sampled during active COVID-19.

This clone appeared a few times. The V call is TRBV5-1, the J call TRBJ2-7, with D possibly being TRBD1 (6 bases). V lost 0 bases and J 0 bases, leaving 7 bases between the germline ends. The CDR3 has 14 residues. Looked up from germline, CDR1 is SGHRS and CDR2 is YFSETQ. The DNA of the CDR3 is TGCGCCAGCAGCTTGGGGGACATCTCCTACGAGCAGTACTTC. It translates to CASSLGDISYEQYF.

The chain couples TRBV11-1 to TRBJ2-3, with D possibly matching TRBD1 (5 bases). The germline V and J ends were trimmed by 4 bases and 4 bases, with 18 bases remaining between them. Germline V gene sequence: CDR1 SGHAT, CDR2 FQDESV (reference sequence). This CDR3 is built from 16 residues. The CDR3 loop is CASSSPGQGMADTQYF. CDR3 bases: TGTGCCAGCAGCTCCCCCGGCCAGGGCATGGCAGATACGCAGTATTTT. The full variable domain, in which reference TRBV11-1 and TRBJ2-3 provide the parts outside the CDR3, is EAEVAQSPRYKITEKSQAVAFWCDPISGHATLYWYRQILGQGPELLVQFQDESVVDDSQLPKDRFSAERLKGVDSTLKIQPAELGDSAMYLCASSSPGQGMADTQYFGPGTRLTVL.

The chain has TRBV5-1 and TRBJ2-3, with 9 positions matching TRBD1. This CDR3 comprises 16 residues. Trimming at V came to 2 bases and at J to 3 bases, leaving 7 bases not matched to a gene. The germline gives CDR1 SGHRS, CDR2 YFSETQ. The CDR3 loop is CASSFTPGQGTDTQYF. CDR3 sequence (DNA): TGCGCCAGCAGCTTCACCCCGGGACAGGGTACAGATACGCAGTATTTT.

The gene calls are TRBV5-4 and TRBJ2-5, with a weak D call TRBD1 (5 bases). V was pared by 5 bases and J by 2 bases, with 10 bases between. The germline V gene encodes CDR1 SGHNT and CDR2 YYREEE (reference sequence). The CDR3 runs to 13 residues. CDR3 protein: CASRLDSQETQYF. The CDR3 DNA reads as TGTGCCAGCAGATTAGACAGTCAAGAGACCCAGTACTTC.

The genes are TRBV6-5 and TRBJ2-7; weak D call: TRBD2 (6 bases). The V gene lost 7 bases and the J gene lost 8 bases, with 12 bases spanning the gap. Per germline, CDR1 MNHEY and CDR2 SVGAGI. The CDR3 spans 11 residues. CDR3 region: CASTGEEQQYF. The CDR3 region has the DNA TGTGCCAGCACGGGGGAGGAACAGCAGTACTTC.

This rearrangement joins TRBV19 to TRBJ2-2; 8 bases are shared with TRBD2. The germline V gene encodes CDR1 LNHDA and CDR2 SQIVND (reference sequence). The CDR3 consists of 15 residues. The ends lost 6 bases at V and 0 bases at J; junction bases unmatched: 3. The chain's CDR3 is CASSGAGANTGELFF. In DNA form, the CDR3 reads TGTGCCAGTAGCGGAGCGGGGGCGAACACCGGGGAGCTGTTTTTT. The full variable domain, with the rest looked up from reference TRBV19 and TRBJ2-2, is DGGITQSPKYLFRKEGQNVTLSCEQNLNHDAMYWYRQDPGQGLRLIYYSQIVNDFQKGDIAEGYSVSREKKESFPLTVTSAQKNPTAFYLCASSGAGANTGELFFGEGSRLTVL.

The chain has TRBV18 and TRBJ2-7; 7 bases map to TRBD2. The junction had 10 bases not matched to a gene; V was cut back by 3 bases and J by 2 bases. Germline CDR1 and CDR2: KGHSH and LQKENI. The CDR3 is 16 amino acids. CDR3 sequence: CASSPAASGGPYEQYF. CDR3 nucleotide sequence: TGTGCCAGCTCACCCGCCGCCTCGGGGGGACCCTACGAGCAGTACTTC.